A selection of T cell receptor beta chains follows, all from one sample in a study of shared clonotypes between healthy human individuals. Profiled with immunoSEQ multiplex PCR; TCRdb holds only in-frame clones, not every one. The sample carries 550,000 to 600,000 clones, 98% recorded once. The sequencing sample was made of naive CD8+ T cells sorted from blood. Every receptor here comes from a man aged 25 to 40 in good health. Each CDR3 is given with its conserved first and last residue. The D gene is left open where the match is weak. Size tells how often a clone was seen (once, few, many) or the class of an expanded clone, and some rows leave it out.

CDR3 DNA,CDR3 protein,V gene,J gene,clone size,D gene
TGTGCCAGCTCACCCCCCGGACAGTATAACACCGGGGAGCTGTTTTTT,CASSPPGQYNTGELFF,TRBV18,TRBJ2-2,NA,NA
TGCAGCGTTGCCCCAGGGGCTGGGGGTGAAGAGACCCAGTACTTC,CSVAPGAGGEETQYF,TRBV29-1,TRBJ2-5,NA,NA
TGTGCCAGCAGCCCTTACCTCCCCCACAATCAGCCCCAGCATTTT,CASSPYLPHNQPQHF,TRBV7-8,TRBJ1-5,NA,NA
TGTGCCAGCAACTCCGGACCCATGCTCGGGGATGAGCAGTTCTTC,CASNSGPMLGDEQFF,TRBV7-3,TRBJ2-1,NA,NA
TGTGCCAGCTCCCTATCGGGAGGCTGGGACAATGAGCAGTTCTTC,CASSLSGGWDNEQFF,TRBV18,TRBJ2-1,few,TRBD2
TGTGCCAGCAGCTTCGTGGTGGGATCAAGCTTCGAAGAGCAGTACTTC,CASSFVVGSSFEEQYF,TRBV7-9,TRBJ2-7,NA,NA
TGTGCCAGCAGCTTAGGTTCGTCACAGAACACTGAAGCTTTCTTT,CASSLGSSQNTEAFF,TRBV7-9,TRBJ1-1,NA,NA
TGTGCCAGCAGTTTATGGCAGGGGAACTCTGGAAACACCATATATTTT,CASSLWQGNSGNTIYF,TRBV28,TRBJ1-3,NA,NA
TGCGCCAGCCGGGAAACAGGGATACGCGAAAAACTGTTTTTT,CASRETGIREKLFF,TRBV5-1,TRBJ1-4,NA,NA
TGCAGCGCACTATCGGGAGGGCTGTCGATCACTCCTTACGAGCAGTTCTTC,CSALSGGLSITPYEQFF,TRBV29-1,TRBJ2-1,NA,TRBD2
TGTGCCAGCAGCCCACACAAAAACGAGCAGTACTTC,CASSPHKNEQYF,TRBV6-6,TRBJ2-7,NA,NA
TGTGCCTGGAGTGTCGCGGGCAGAGTGGGCGGCTACACCTTC,CAWSVAGRVGGYTF,TRBV30,TRBJ1-2,NA,NA
TGTGCCAGCAGCACGGGACAGGCCTTGGGCACTGAAGCTTTCTTT,CASSTGQALGTEAFF,TRBV9,TRBJ1-1,NA,TRBD1
TGTGCCACCAAGGGACACCCGAACACCGGGGAGCTGTTTTTT,CATKGHPNTGELFF,TRBV6-4,TRBJ2-2,NA,NA
TGCGCCAGCAGCCCCAGAGAGGGAACGAACACTGAAGCTTTCTTT,CASSPREGTNTEAFF,TRBV4-3,TRBJ1-1,NA,NA
TGTGCCAGCAGTGAAGTCCACAGGGGCCCTGGAAACACCATATATTTT,CASSEVHRGPGNTIYF,TRBV6-1,TRBJ1-3,NA,TRBD1
TGTGCCAGTAGTATACTGGATCAGCCCCAGCATTTT,CASSILDQPQHF,TRBV19,TRBJ1-5,NA,NA
TGTGCCAGCAGTGCAGGGAATGAGCAGTTCTTC,CASSAGNEQFF,TRBV6-4,TRBJ2-1,NA,NA
TGTGCTAGCAGCTTAGGTGACAAGCCCTACGAGCAGTACTTC,CASSLGDKPYEQYF,TRBV7-7,TRBJ2-7,NA,NA
TGTGCCAGCAGTCCGGGACATCCTAGCTCCTACGAGCAGTACTTC,CASSPGHPSSYEQYF,TRBV2,TRBJ2-7,NA,NA
TGCGCCAGCAGCCGTACATTGACAGAAAACACCGGGGAGCTGTTTTTT,CASSRTLTENTGELFF,TRBV5-1,TRBJ2-2,NA,NA
TGTGCCAGCAGTCCAAGGGGTGGAGAGACCCAGTACTTC,CASSPRGGETQYF,TRBV28,TRBJ2-5,once,NA